These T cell receptor beta chains were read from a single sample in a study of OX40 agonist ivuxolimab in advanced cancers. Clones were read by immunoSEQ multiplex PCR, and TCRdb kept only the in-frame ones, dropping some. The profile shows some 74,000 clones, approximately 90% of them singletons. The specimen was CD4+ or CD8+ T cells sorted from blood, collected in a trial of the OX40 agonist ivuxolimab. All receptors come from an adult with an advanced solid tumor such as melanoma, head and neck, liver or kidney cancer. Each CDR3 is given without its conserved first and last residue.

j_call v_call cdr3_aa
TRBJ2-7 TRBV7-2 ASTRRQAGAEQY
TRBJ2-3 TRBV27 ASSPGVGGADTQY
TRBJ2-2 TRBV30 AWTAPNTGELF
TRBJ2-1 TRBV28 ASSSGADAL
TRBJ2-2 TRBV5-4 ASSLITGELF
TRBJ1-2 TRBV28 ASSSTGEGDYGYT
TRBJ1-2 TRBV19 ASSIRAGNYGYT
TRBJ2-6 TRBV7-3 ASSLRGQLLAPGANVLT
TRBJ1-2 TRBV27 ASSLSRAGQGALYGYT
TRBJ1-1 TRBV19 ASRDRSTEAF
TRBJ1-2 TRBV6-1 AGSGQGHGYT
TRBJ2-5 TRBV5-4 ASSLSGFRVETQY
TRBJ2-1 TRBV7-2 ASRSDRSSYNEQF
TRBJ2-7 TRBV6-5 ASSYSEEQY
TRBJ2-7 TRBV7-2 ASSLSRANYEQY
TRBJ1-6 TRBV28 ASGPHGLTNSPLH
TRBJ1-2 TRBV9 ASSRDRAPPLYGYT
TRBJ2-5 TRBV5-1 ASSRGGQGIRETQY
TRBJ2-7 TRBV2 ASRPGVGEQY
TRBJ1-3 TRBV28 ASRRTALPSSSGNTIY
TRBJ2-1 TRBV11-3 ASSFLGQGDWNEQF
TRBJ1-2 TRBV7-2 ASGLEWGDYGYT
TRBJ1-1 TRBV28 ASRQTYLGTEAF
TRBJ2-1 TRBV5-1 ASSLFSGGSIYNEQF
TRBJ1-3 TRBV5-1 ASRLDISGNTIY
TRBJ2-7 TRBV10-2 ASGGDGSYEQY
TRBJ2-3 TRBV5-5 ASSFGAGAYTDTQY
TRBJ2-1 TRBV29-1 SVEGPVNEQF
TRBJ2-3 TRBV28 ASTPPAGTGGSDTQY
TRBJ1-5 TRBV28 ASSLNGRTPNQPQH
TRBJ2-1 TRBV7-2 ASSPGLAGEQF
TRBJ2-1 TRBV11-2 ASSFSPLWRGAYNEQF
. TRBV5-1 ASSTGISGKSYEQY
TRBJ2-3 TRBV6-6 ASSPGDTQY
TRBJ1-2 TRBV2 ASSELKANYGYT
TRBJ1-1 TRBV19 ASSMGQGWDTEAF
TRBJ2-1 TRBV29-1 SVGRVAGYNEQF
TRBJ2-5 TRBV12-5 ASASGETQY